A selection of T cell receptor beta chains follows, all from one sample in a study of cytomegalovirus exposure and HLA in healthy donors. Sequencing used immunoSEQ multiplex PCR; TCRdb keeps in-frame clones, though not all of them. The repertoire has about 90,000 clones, roughly 83% of them found once; the top ten carry about 2%. Sequencing was done on a sample of PBMCs. Source of these receptors: a man aged 18 to 29 in good health and CMV-seronegative. CDR3s include the opening cysteine and the closing phenylalanine or tryptophan. The D gene is left open where the match is weak.

V gene	J gene	D gene	CDR3 DNA	CDR3 protein
TRBV29-1	TRBJ1-1	NA	TGCAGCGTTGAAGGTAAGCTAGGACAGAGGGACACTGAAGCTTTCTTT	CSVEGKLGQRDTEAFF
TRBV5-1	TRBJ1-4	NA	TGCGCCAGCAGCTTGGGGGAGGGGTTGAATGAAAAACTGTTTTTT	CASSLGEGLNEKLFF
TRBV18	TRBJ1-2	TRBD1	TGTGCCAGCTCATCTATTGACACCGGGACAGGGGCTTTTGGCTACACCTTC	CASSSIDTGTGAFGYTF
TRBV5-4	TRBJ2-7	TRBD2	TGTGCCAGCAGCCGGACTAGCGGGAGGGCCTACAAGCAGTACTTC	CASSRTSGRAYKQYF
TRBV6-5	TRBJ1-1	NA	TGTGCCAGCAGTTACTCGTTCAGGTTGAACACTGAAGCTTTCTTT	CASSYSFRLNTEAFF
TRBV2	TRBJ2-7	NA	TGTGCCAGCAGTTCACAGGCGTACGAGCAGTACTTC	CASSSQAYEQYF
TRBV5-1	TRBJ1-3	NA	TGCGCCAGCAGCCCTAGGTTCGGGAGCTCTGGAAACACCATATATTTT	CASSPRFGSSGNTIYF
TRBV5-6	TRBJ1-2	TRBD1	TGTGCCAGCAGCTTGGGTAGGGACAGGGGCTTCTATGGCTACACCTTC	CASSLGRDRGFYGYTF
TRBV5-6	TRBJ2-4	TRBD1	TGTGCCAGCAGCATGACAGGGTTAGCCAAAAACATTCAGTACTTC	CASSMTGLAKNIQYF
TRBV25-1	TRBJ1-2	NA	TGTGCCAGCAGTGATAGGTCGGGGGGTAACTATGGCTACACCTTC	CASSDRSGGNYGYTF
TRBV10-3	TRBJ2-4	NA	TGTGCCATCAGTGACCCCGGGACTCCGAAAAACATTCAGTACTTC	CAISDPGTPKNIQYF
TRBV21-1	TRBJ1-1	NA	TGTGCCAGCAGCACAGACAGGGGGAACACTGAAGCTTTCTTT	CASSTDRGNTEAFF
TRBV6-5	TRBJ1-2	TRBD1	TGTGCCAGCAGGACAGGGCAGGGTAACTATGGCTACACCTTC	CASRTGQGNYGYTF
TRBV7-2	TRBJ2-1	TRBD2	TGTGCCAGCAGCTTAGGGGGAGCGGGAGGCGGGAATGAGCAGTTCTTC	CASSLGGAGGGNEQFF
TRBV7-9	TRBJ1-1	NA	TGTGCCAGCAGCCTCCGGGAGAACACTGAAGCTTTCTTT	CASSLRENTEAFF
TRBV5-5	TRBJ2-7	NA	TGTGCCAGCAGCTCTGTCGCGGGATCCCACGAGCAGTACTTC	CASSSVAGSHEQYF